The rows below give T cell receptor beta chains drawn from one sample of a study of cytomegalovirus exposure and HLA in healthy donors. TCRdb's table, derived via immunoSEQ multiplex PCR, lists solely in-frame clones and lacks some. The sample has under 85,000 clones; roughly 80% are singletons. The sample taken for sequencing was PBMCs. The origin of the receptors is a woman in her 40s in good health and CMV-seropositive. Each CDR3 is given with its conserved first and last residue. D genes are given only for firm matches. Clone size is stated in some rows and not others, as once, few, many or a class when expanded.

clone_size j_call v_call d_call cdr3_aa cdr3_nt
. TRBJ1-5 TRBV9 TRBD1 CASSLGTDYSNQPQHF TGTGCCAGCAGCTTAGGGACAGACTATAGCAATCAGCCCCAGCATTTT
. TRBJ1-2 TRBV6-5 TRBD1 CASSYRGQGVNGYTF TGTGCCAGCAGTTACCGGGGACAGGGGGTCAATGGCTACACCTTC
. TRBJ2-7 TRBV11-3 . CASSLGPDSTYEQYF TGTGCCAGCAGCTTAGGGCCGGACAGTACCTACGAGCAGTACTTC
. TRBJ2-5 TRBV5-1 . CASSLFAGQETQYF TGCGCCAGCAGCTTGTTCGCGGGACAAGAGACCCAGTACTTC
. TRBJ1-5 TRBV28 . CASSLRGGSNQPQHF TGTGCCAGCAGTTTAAGGGGGGGTAGCAATCAGCCCCAGCATTTT
once TRBJ1-4 TRBV29-1 TRBD1 CSVGTTQGEGEKLFF TGCAGCGTTGGCACGACACAGGGGGAGGGAGAAAAACTGTTTTTT
. TRBJ1-6 TRBV27 . CASSSGAGPRNSPLHF TGTGCCAGCAGCTCCGGGGCGGGGCCTCGGAATTCACCCCTCCACTTT
. TRBJ1-1 TRBV5-1 . CASSLDRPMNTEAFF TGCGCCAGCAGCTTGGACAGACCTATGAACACTGAAGCTTTCTTT
. TRBJ2-7 TRBV4-2 TRBD1 CASSQKDRGGEQYF TGTGCCAGCAGCCAGAAGGACAGGGGTGGCGAGCAGTACTTC
few TRBJ2-1 TRBV27 TRBD2 CASSFNPGLVNEQFF TGTGCCAGCAGTTTTAACCCGGGACTAGTTAATGAGCAGTTCTTC
. TRBJ1-5 TRBV7-2 TRBD1 CASSLNWDRAQQKHF TGTGCCAGCAGCTTAAATTGGGACAGGGCCCAACAAAAGCATTTT
. TRBJ2-7 TRBV5-4 . CASSLTAGDYEQYF TGTGCCAGCAGCTTAACCGCAGGGGACTACGAGCAGTACTTC
. TRBJ1-6 TRBV27 . CASRSHPFNSPLHF TGTGCCAGCAGATCACATCCCTTTAATTCACCCCTCCACTTT
. TRBJ2-3 TRBV7-8 TRBD2 CASSSTITSGGADTQYF TGTGCCAGCAGCTCCACCATTACTAGCGGGGGGGCGGATACGCAGTATTTT
. TRBJ2-1 TRBV5-1 TRBD1 CASSPGQGAGGSEQFF TGCGCCAGCAGCCCGGGACAGGGGGCTGGGGGTAGTGAGCAGTTCTTC
. TRBJ2-1 TRBV2 . CAAGPRSRDEQFF TGTGCCGCTGGGCCCAGATCCAGGGATGAGCAGTTCTTC
. TRBJ1-2 TRBV7-9 . CASSLGGTSRNYGYTF TGTGCCAGCAGCTTAGGAGGGACTTCCCGTAACTATGGCTACACCTTC
. TRBJ1-4 TRBV29-1 TRBD1 CSALIGGAGEKLFF TGCAGCGCATTAATAGGGGGCGCCGGTGAAAAACTGTTTTTT
. TRBJ2-1 TRBV6-4 . CASSDKLASYNEQFF TGTGCCAGCAGTGACAAACTAGCCTCCTACAATGAGCAGTTCTTC
. TRBJ1-2 TRBV6-6 . CASLPRGINYGYTF TGTGCCAGCCTCCCTCGCGGGATTAACTATGGCTACACCTTC
. TRBJ2-7 TRBV2 TRBD2 CASSSSGRTLYEQYF TGTGCCAGCAGTAGTAGCGGGAGGACTCTCTACGAGCAGTACTTC
. TRBJ1-5 TRBV2 TRBD1 CASVGDRVSQPQHF TGTGCCAGCGTGGGGGACAGGGTAAGTCAGCCCCAGCATTTT
. TRBJ2-1 TRBV9 TRBD2 CASSGTVSLAGVYNEQFF TGTGCCAGCAGCGGTACCGTTTCGCTAGCGGGAGTTTATAATGAGCAGTTCTTC
. TRBJ2-1 TRBV9 TRBD2 CASSARREEAYNEQFF TGTGCCAGCAGCGCCCGACGGGAGGAAGCCTACAATGAGCAGTTCTTC
. TRBJ1-2 TRBV4-2 . CASSQDLGAGDGYTF TGTGCCAGCAGCCAAGATTTGGGGGCGGGTGATGGCTACACCTTC
. TRBJ1-1 TRBV30 . CAWSVPTGWRMNTEAFF TGTGCCTGGAGTGTACCCACAGGGTGGAGAATGAACACTGAAGCTTTCTTT
. TRBJ1-1 TRBV6-1 . CAVLSRRHTEAFF TGTGCCGTCCTATCTCGGCGGCACACTGAAGCTTTCTTT
few TRBJ2-1 TRBV29-1 . CSDEEERSYNEQFF TGCAGCGATGAAGAAGAGAGGAGTTACAATGAGCAGTTCTTC
. TRBJ2-1 TRBV27 . CASSLGAASYNEQFF TGTGCCAGCAGTTTAGGGGCAGCTTCCTACAATGAGCAGTTCTTC
. TRBJ2-1 TRBV7-9 TRBD1 CASSQQGAIDEQFF TGTGCCAGCAGCCAACAGGGGGCGATCGATGAGCAGTTCTTC
. TRBJ2-3 TRBV14 TRBD2 CASSPSAGFTDTQYF TGTGCCAGCAGCCCCTCAGCGGGGTTCACAGATACGCAGTATTTT
. TRBJ2-3 TRBV5-6 . CASSYFGGYTDTQYF TGTGCCAGCAGCTACTTCGGCGGCTACACAGATACGCAGTATTTT
. TRBJ1-1 TRBV18 . CASSSLEPHTEAFF TGTGCCAGCTCCAGTCTGGAGCCGCACACTGAAGCTTTCTTT
. TRBJ2-7 TRBV5-4 TRBD1 CASSTRTGVMYEQYF TGTGCCAGCAGCACCCGGACAGGGGTCATGTACGAGCAGTACTTC
. TRBJ1-1 TRBV2 . CASSEQGMNTEAFF TGTGCCAGCAGTGAGCAGGGCATGAACACTGAAGCTTTCTTT
. TRBJ2-5 TRBV5-1 TRBD2 CASSLAGLAGGPAIGETQYF TGCGCCAGCAGCTTGGCTGGACTAGCGGGAGGGCCGGCGATTGGAGAGACCCAGTACTTC
. TRBJ1-1 TRBV28 . CASSLTANTEAFF TGTGCCAGCAGTCTAACAGCAAACACTGAAGCTTTCTTT
. TRBJ1-2 TRBV2 . CASSEGRRNYGYTF TGTGCCAGCAGTGAAGGGAGGAGGAACTATGGCTACACCTTC
. TRBJ1-2 TRBV6-5 . CASRPGGRYGYTF TGTGCCAGCAGACCGGGGGGGCGGTATGGCTACACCTTC
. TRBJ2-5 TRBV6-5 TRBD2 CASSYFGTSGIKTQYF TGTGCCAGCAGTTACTTCGGGACTAGCGGGATAAAGACCCAGTACTTC
. TRBJ1-5 TRBV18 TRBD1 CASSQGTVQPQHF TGTGCCAGCTCACAGGGGACAGTTCAGCCCCAGCATTTT
. TRBJ2-3 TRBV5-1 . CASRLEAGRNTDTQYF TGCGCCAGCAGACTGGAGGCTGGCAGAAACACAGATACGCAGTATTTT
. TRBJ2-7 TRBV2 TRBD1 CATHRGTGYEQYF TGTGCCACCCACAGGGGGACGGGGTACGAGCAGTACTTC
. TRBJ1-5 TRBV19 . CASSPGDLKPQHF TGTGCCAGTAGCCCAGGGGATCTGAAGCCCCAGCATTTT
. TRBJ2-3 TRBV4-1 . CASSLGTSTDTQYF TGCGCCAGCAGCCTCGGGACTAGCACAGATACGCAGTATTTT
. TRBJ2-1 TRBV28 TRBD2 CASSRGGAGGEQFF TGTGCCAGCAGTCGCGGGGGGGCCGGTGGTGAGCAGTTCTTC
few TRBJ1-2 TRBV18 . CASSQQGDNYGYTF TGTGCCAGCTCTCAGCAGGGTGATAACTATGGCTACACCTTC
. TRBJ2-1 TRBV5-1 . CASSLQADINEQFF TGCGCCAGCAGCTTACAGGCTGATATCAATGAGCAGTTCTTC
few TRBJ1-2 TRBV7-6 . CASSLDLDSNYGYTF TGTGCCAGCAGCTTAGACCTGGACAGTAACTATGGCTACACCTTC
. TRBJ2-7 TRBV6-1 . CALQRVGAAYEQYF TGTGCCCTCCAACGCGTTGGCGCGGCCTACGAGCAGTACTTC
. TRBJ1-1 TRBV7-2 . CASSPDRRSPEAFF TGTGCCAGCAGCCCGGACAGAAGGTCACCTGAAGCTTTCTTT
. TRBJ2-7 TRBV27 . CASSGTYSYEQYF TGTGCCAGCAGCGGGACATACTCCTACGAGCAGTACTTC
. TRBJ1-6 TRBV6-5 . CASSREVNSPLHF TGTGCCAGCAGCCGGGAGGTGAATTCACCCCTCCACTTT
. TRBJ2-1 TRBV30 TRBD1 CAWTKKGQGINEQFF TGTGCCTGGACAAAGAAGGGACAGGGAATCAACGAGCAGTTCTTC
. TRBJ2-1 TRBV19 TRBD1 CASSIRAGGVEQFF TGTGCCAGTAGTATTCGGGCAGGGGGCGTAGAGCAGTTCTTC